This TCR beta chain stems from a study of CD8 T cell repertoires and HIV-1 epitope variants. This CDR3 is built from 15 residues. Germline V gene data show CDR1 as MNHNS and CDR2 as SASEGT. V lost 6 bases and J lost 4; bases outside the gene matches: 4. Profiling relied on immunoSEQ multiplex PCR, and the TCRdb table lists in-frame clones only, not all of them. The table lists some 100,000 clones, roughly four fifths of them singletons, with roughly 25% in the top ten. The sequenced material came from uncultured baseline CD8+ T cells from peripheral blood mononuclear cells (PBMCs). The receptor comes from a male donor with HIV. The genes are TRBV6-1 and TRBJ2-2, with 11 bases that match TRBD2. The CDR3 DNA is TGTGCCAGCAGGGCACTAGCGGGAGTCACCGGGGAGCTGTTTTTT. It yields the protein CASRALAGVTGELFF.